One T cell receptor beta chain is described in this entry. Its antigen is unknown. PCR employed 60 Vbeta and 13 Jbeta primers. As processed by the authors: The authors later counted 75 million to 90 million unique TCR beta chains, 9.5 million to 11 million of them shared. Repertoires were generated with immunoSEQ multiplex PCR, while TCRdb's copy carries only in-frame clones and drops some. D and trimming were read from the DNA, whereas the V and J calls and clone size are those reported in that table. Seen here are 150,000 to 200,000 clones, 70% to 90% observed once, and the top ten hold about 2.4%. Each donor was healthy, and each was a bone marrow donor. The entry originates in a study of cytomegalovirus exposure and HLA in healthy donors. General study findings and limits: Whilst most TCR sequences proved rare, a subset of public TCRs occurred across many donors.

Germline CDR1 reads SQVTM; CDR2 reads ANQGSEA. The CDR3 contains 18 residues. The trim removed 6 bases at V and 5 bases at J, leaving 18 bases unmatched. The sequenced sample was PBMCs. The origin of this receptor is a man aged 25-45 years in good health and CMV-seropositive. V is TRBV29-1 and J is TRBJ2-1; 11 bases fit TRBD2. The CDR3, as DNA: TGCAGCGTCCCAGCACCCGCTTCCCGACTAGCGGGGCACAATGAGCAGTTCTTC. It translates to CSVPAPASRLAGHNEQFF.